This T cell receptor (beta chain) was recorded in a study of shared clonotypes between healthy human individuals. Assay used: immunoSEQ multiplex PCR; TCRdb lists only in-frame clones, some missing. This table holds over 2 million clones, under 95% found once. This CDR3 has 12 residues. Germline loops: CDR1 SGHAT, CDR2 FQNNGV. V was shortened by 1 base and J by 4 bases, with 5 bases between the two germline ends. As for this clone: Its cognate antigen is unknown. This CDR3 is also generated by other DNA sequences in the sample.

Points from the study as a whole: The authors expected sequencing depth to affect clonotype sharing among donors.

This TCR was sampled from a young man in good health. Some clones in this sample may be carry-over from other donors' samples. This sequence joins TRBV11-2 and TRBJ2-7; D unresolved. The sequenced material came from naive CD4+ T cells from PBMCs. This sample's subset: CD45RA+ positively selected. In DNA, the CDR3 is TGTGCCAGCAGCTTAGGCAGATACGAGCAGTACTTC. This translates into CASSLGRYEQYF.